The subject of this entry is one T cell receptor (beta chain). The data are from a study of control samples from healthy donors and cancer patients. The repertoire was sequenced with immunoSEQ multiplex PCR; TCRdb's copy has only in-frame clones and lacks some. The sample holds 100,000 to 150,000 clones; roughly 91% are singletons and the top ten take about 7.6%. The germline gives CDR1 MNHNS, CDR2 SASEGT. Between the trimmed V and J ends, which lost 4 bases and 8 bases, there was a span of 24 bases. The CDR3 spans 17 residues. This TCR was recovered from a man in his forties or fifties with head and neck cancer. This rearrangement joins TRBV6-1 to TRBJ1-5; possibly TRBD1 for D (5 bases). Material for sequencing was PBMCs. The CDR3 DNA reads TGTGCCAGCAGTGTCGACAGCATTGGGGTCCAGCCGGAGCCCCAGCATTTT. It translates to CASSVDSIGVQPEPQHF.